A selection of T cell receptor beta chains follows, all from one sample in a study of post-analysis software for immune sequencing data. TCRdb analysed the PCR reads with MiXCR anew, one entry per CDR3 protein. The sample shows 600,000 to 750,000 distinct CDR3 sequences, approximately 59% of them seen only once. Sequenced material: blood. The origin of the receptors is a girl aged 2 to 9 with multiple sclerosis. The CDR3 runs from the conserved cysteine through the conserved F or W. Fields, in order: V gene, clone size, D gene, J gene, CDR3 protein, CDR3 DNA. The D gene is left open where the match is weak. Size is stated for part of the rows, as once, few or many counts, or as a class when the clone is expanded.

>TRBV6-2/TRBV6-3|NA|NA|TRBJ1-6
CASSYADVRMGSPLHF
TGTGCCAGCAGTTACGCCGACGTCCGGATGGGTTCACCCCTCCACTTT
>TRBV2|NA|NA|TRBJ1-1
CASSPRVKRMNTEAFF
TGTGCCAGCAGTCCTCGGGTAAAAAGAATGAACACTGAAGCTTTCTTT
>TRBV30|NA|NA|TRBJ2-1
CAWSVRIQNEQFF
TGTGCCTGGAGTGTGCGGATTCAGAATGAGCAGTTCTTC
>TRBV20-1|once|TRBD2|TRBJ2-7
CSARGLGSGMDYEQYF
TGCAGTGCTAGAGGACTGGGTAGCGGGATGGACTACGAGCAGTACTTC
>TRBV20-1|few|TRBD2|TRBJ2-5
CSARELAGVQETQYF
TGCAGTGCTAGGGAACTAGCGGGGGTTCAAGAGACCCAGTACTTC
>TRBV20-1|NA|TRBD2|TRBJ2-1
CSARDRAGGESEQFF
TGCAGTGCTAGAGATCGAGCGGGAGGGGAGAGTGAGCAGTTCTTC
>TRBV10-3|NA|TRBD1|TRBJ1-4
CAISEDRGSEKLFF
TGTGCCATCAGTGAAGACAGGGGTAGTGAAAAACTGTTTTTT
>TRBV20-1|NA|TRBD1|TRBJ1-2
CSAETGRSYGYTF
TGCAGTGCGGAGACAGGGCGATCCTATGGCTACACCTTC
>TRBV29-1|many|NA|TRBJ2-5
CSVEEAGETQYF
TGCAGCGTTGAAGAGGCAGGGGAGACCCAGTACTTC
>TRBV7-2|NA|NA|TRBJ2-3
CASSLFPDTQYF
TGTGCCAGCAGCTTATTTCCCGATACGCAGTATTTT
>TRBV6-2/TRBV6-3|NA|NA|TRBJ2-5
CASSYRSEGAIETQYF
TGTGCCAGCAGTTACCGAAGCGAGGGCGCTATAGAGACCCAGTACTTC
>TRBV20-1|few|NA|TRBJ2-1
CSASTGTYNEQFF
TGCAGTGCTAGTACAGGAACCTACAATGAGCAGTTCTTC
>TRBV5-1|NA|NA|TRBJ2-7
CASSLTNRDYEQYF
TGCGCCAGCAGCTTGACAAACAGGGATTACGAGCAGTACTTC
>TRBV12-3/TRBV12-4|NA|TRBD2|TRBJ2-1
CASSFGGRVVNEQFF
TGTGCCAGCAGTTTTGGCGGGAGGGTTGTGAATGAGCAGTTCTTC
>TRBV7-2|NA|TRBD2|TRBJ2-3
CASRPRAGEADTQYF
TGTGCCAGCAGACCCCGCGCGGGGGAGGCAGATACGCAGTATTTT
>TRBV6-5|NA|NA|TRBJ2-5
CASRLREVRTQYF
TGTGCCAGCAGACTCAGGGAAGTGAGGACCCAGTACTTC
>TRBV20-1|NA|TRBD2|TRBJ2-7
CSAPSYSGVYEQYF
TGCAGTGCCCCCAGCTACAGCGGGGTCTACGAGCAGTACTTC
>TRBV24-1|NA|NA|TRBJ2-3
CATSALDRLPTDTQYF
TGTGCCACCAGTGCCCTGGACAGACTACCCACAGATACGCAGTATTTT
>TRBV5-1|NA|TRBD2|TRBJ2-1
CASSQTSGGEGFF
TGCGCCAGCAGCCAGACTAGCGGGGGAGAGGGGTTCTTC
>TRBV6-2/TRBV6-3|NA|NA|TRBJ2-3
CASSYSPADRYTQYF
TGTGCCAGCAGTTACTCACCAGCAGACCGTTATACGCAGTATTTT
>TRBV20-1|few|NA|TRBJ1-6
CSAREAGWALHF
TGCAGTGCTAGAGAGGCGGGCTGGGCCCTCCACTTT
>TRBV27|NA|NA|TRBJ2-1
CASSLASGHEQFF
TGTGCCAGCAGTTTGGCCAGCGGCCATGAGCAGTTCTTC
>TRBV12-5|NA|TRBD2|TRBJ2-4
CASVQGTSGGPSRGAKNIQYF
TGTGCTAGTGTACAGGGGACTAGCGGGGGGCCATCGAGGGGGGCCAAAAACATTCAGTACTTC
>TRBV15|few|TRBD1|TRBJ2-6
CATSSGTGTGANVLTF
TGTGCCACCAGCAGCGGGACAGGGACTGGGGCCAACGTCCTGACTTTC
>TRBV20-1|NA|NA|TRBJ1-5
CSCLRGEGNQPQHF
TGCAGTTGTTTGAGGGGGGAGGGCAATCAGCCCCAGCATTTT
>TRBV7-8|NA|TRBD2|TRBJ2-5
CASSIQDGREDEEQYF
TGTGCCAGCAGCATCCAAGACGGTCGGGAGGACGAGGAACAGTACTTC
>TRBV5-1|few|TRBD1|TRBJ2-5
CASSWRQGGETQYF
TGCGCCAGCAGCTGGCGACAGGGCGGAGAGACCCAGTACTTC
>TRBV11-2|NA|NA|TRBJ2-4
CASSLASRNIQYF
TGTGCCAGCAGCTTAGCTAGCAGAAACATTCAGTACTTC
>TRBV7-8|NA|TRBD2|TRBJ2-5
CASSPGLAGSQETQYF
TGTGCCAGCAGCCCAGGACTAGCGGGTTCTCAAGAGACCCAGTACTTC
>TRBV15|NA|TRBD1|TRBJ2-1
CATSDRGQREQFF
TGTGCCACCAGCGACAGGGGGCAACGGGAGCAGTTCTTC
>TRBV12-3/TRBV12-4|NA|NA|TRBJ2-1
CASSPGQEQFF
TGTGCCAGCAGCCCTGGACAGGAGCAGTTCTTC
>TRBV27|few|NA|TRBJ2-1
CASSSPSDSYNEQFF
TGTGCCAGCAGTTCCCCCTCGGACAGCTATAATGAGCAGTTCTTC
>TRBV12-3/TRBV12-4|NA|TRBD1|TRBJ1-5
CASMSGTGASGNQPQHF
TGTGCCAGCATGTCCGGGACAGGGGCTAGCGGCAATCAGCCCCAGCATTTT
>TRBV20-1|NA|NA|TRBJ1-2
CSAKAGYGYTF
TGCAGTGCTAAGGCAGGGTATGGCTACACCTTC
>TRBV12-3/TRBV12-4|NA|TRBD2|TRBJ2-3
CASSFLLAGATDTQYF
TGTGCCAGCAGTTTTTTACTAGCGGGAGCGACAGATACGCAGTATTTT
>TRBV5-5|NA|TRBD1|TRBJ1-2
CASSLARTGANYGYTF
TGTGCCAGCAGCTTGGCGAGGACAGGAGCCAACTATGGCTACACCTTC
>TRBV10-3|NA|NA|TRBJ2-1
CAISEGYAYNEQFF
TGTGCCATCAGTGAGGGGTACGCGTACAATGAGCAGTTCTTC
>TRBV20-1|once|NA|TRBJ2-3
CSAGQALAGPTDTQYF
TGCAGTGCTGGTCAAGCTCTAGCCGGTCCCACAGATACGCAGTATTTT
>TRBV29-1|NA|TRBD1|TRBJ2-7
CSVASRRGLEQYF
TGCAGCGTTGCGTCACGCAGGGGGCTCGAGCAGTACTTC
>TRBV7-8|NA|TRBD2|TRBJ2-3
CASSLLTSVAQYF
TGTGCCAGCAGCTTACTAACTAGCGTTGCGCAGTATTTT
>TRBV20-1|NA|NA|TRBJ2-1
CSARDPKLVPNEQFF
TGCAGTGCTAGAGATCCCAAACTAGTCCCAAATGAGCAGTTCTTC
>TRBV5-1|few|TRBD1|TRBJ2-7
CASSRTDRGNYEQYF
TGCGCCAGCAGCCGAACAGACAGGGGAAACTACGAGCAGTACTTC
>TRBV6-5|NA|NA|TRBJ1-2
CASSDQGRANYGYTF
TGTGCCAGCAGCGATCAGGGGCGGGCTAACTATGGCTACACCTTC
>TRBV5-5|NA|NA|TRBJ2-7
CASSLAVMRSYGYEQYF
TGTGCCAGCAGCTTGGCAGTGATGCGCTCCTACGGCTACGAGCAGTACTTC
>TRBV7-2|once|NA|TRBJ2-7
CASSYRNYEQYF
TGTGCCAGCAGCTACCGTAACTACGAGCAGTACTTC
>TRBV4-2|NA|TRBD2|TRBJ2-3
CASSQESGRGDTQYF
TGTGCCAGCAGCCAAGAGAGCGGGAGAGGCGATACGCAGTATTTT
>TRBV9|few|NA|TRBJ2-4
CASSVEGRTKNIQYF
TGTGCCAGCAGCGTAGAAGGGAGGACAAAAAACATTCAGTACTTC
>TRBV20-1|NA|NA|TRBJ2-1
CSARDLNSPYNEQFF
TGCAGTGCTAGAGATTTGAACAGCCCCTACAATGAGCAGTTCTTC
>TRBV4-3|NA|NA|TRBJ1-2
CASSQDRATRGYTF
TGCGCCAGCAGCCAAGATAGGGCCACGAGGGGCTACACCTTC
>TRBV29-1|NA|NA|TRBJ1-1
CSVDAGLTEAFF
TGCAGCGTTGATGCAGGGTTGACTGAAGCTTTCTTT
>TRBV29-1|few|TRBD2|TRBJ2-7
CSVGGLAPNEQYF
TGCAGCGTTGGCGGACTAGCCCCCAACGAGCAGTACTTC
>TRBV3-1|NA|NA|TRBJ2-1
CASSHRPGDTYNEQFF
TGTGCCAGCAGCCATCGCCCGGGAGACACCTACAATGAGCAGTTCTTC
>TRBV4-2|few|NA|TRBJ1-2
CASSQDLEGRGYTF
TGTGCCAGCAGCCAAGATTTGGAGGGCCGGGGCTACACCTTC
>TRBV27|NA|NA|TRBJ1-1
CASSLHAGQKRLYTEAFF
TGTGCCAGCAGTTTACACGCGGGACAAAAGAGGTTGTACACTGAAGCTTTCTTT
>TRBV6-1|NA|NA|TRBJ2-3
CASSESTRGHTQYF
TGTGCCAGCAGTGAAAGCACTAGGGGACATACGCAGTATTTT
>TRBV12-3/TRBV12-4|NA|TRBD2|TRBJ2-3
CASTPPSGSDTDTQYF
TGTGCCAGCACCCCTCCTAGCGGGAGCGACACAGATACGCAGTATTTT